This T cell receptor (beta chain) was recorded in a study of T cells expressing NK-cell markers. TCRdb reprocessed the 5' RACE reads, with one entry per CDR3 protein and no DNA. Its clone listing holds some 410,000 distinct CDR3 sequences. Germline values: CDR1 MNHEY, CDR2 SVGAGI. The CDR3 contains 14 residues. Sequencing input: blood T cells: a sorted CD56 or NKG2C T cell subset, CD4+ or CD8+ T cells, or bulk PBMC T cells (not recorded which). This clonotype was sampled from a woman aged 18-70 years in good health. The rearrangement joins TRBV6-5 to TRBJ2-1; TCRdb proposes TRBD2, but this gene call is untestable without DNA. The CDR3 spells CASSYDGRNNEQFF.